Listed here are 14 T cell receptor beta chains from one sample, sequenced in a study of blood T cell repertoires in COVID-19. Profiling relied on immunoSEQ multiplex PCR, and the TCRdb table lists in-frame clones only, not all of them. The data contain over 30,000 clones, 85% to 90% of them singletons. Sequenced material: peripheral blood. Source of these receptors: a human donor with active COVID-19. The donor label of this sample is uncertain.

This chain joins TRBV7-3 and TRBJ1-1; the D is unclear. Germline CDR1 and CDR2: SGHTA and FQGTGA. V dropped 8 bases and J dropped 4 bases, with 14 bases sitting between them. The CDR3 sequence is 13 residues long. The CDR3 region is CASRRSEGTEAFF. CDR3 nucleotides: TGTGCCAGCCGGAGGTCCGAGGGCACTGAAGCTTTCTTT.

This rearrangement joins TRBV5-4 to TRBJ2-3, with a weak D call TRBD1 (5 bases). CDR1 SGHNT and CDR2 YYREEE come from the germline V gene (reference sequence). V was pared by 0 bases and J by 0 bases, with 8 bases between. This CDR3 has 15 amino acids. CDR3 nucleotides: TGTGCCAGCAGCTTGGAACAGGCAAGCACAGATACGCAGTATTTT. It encodes CASSLEQASTDTQYF.

The chain couples TRBV6-2 or TRBV6-3 to TRBJ2-5, with 8 bases matching TRBD2. This CDR3 region has 16 residues. The junction had 9 bases not matched to a gene; V was cut back by 2 bases and J by 4 bases. Germline CDR1 MNHEY, CDR2 SVGEGT. CDR3 nucleotide sequence: TGTGCCAGCAGTTACGGCGTAGCGGGGCCCCCAGAGACCCAGTACTTC. Translated: CASSYGVAGPPETQYF.

The rearrangement links TRBV4-3 to TRBJ2-1; D is ambiguous. V was trimmed by 3 bases and J by 4 bases, leaving 13 bases between them. This CDR3 has 15 amino acids. CDR1 LGHNA and CDR2 YSLEER come from the germline V gene. Written as DNA, the CDR3 is TGCGCCAGCAGCCACTCCACCCAACTTTACAATGAGCAGTTCTTC. Translated: CASSHSTQLYNEQFF.

This chain connects TRBV4-1 to TRBJ1-1; 7 nucleotides line up with TRBD1. Germline assignment: CDR1 MGHRA and CDR2 YSYEKL. J was trimmed by 2 bases and V by 0 bases; bases with no gene match: 6. The length of the CDR3 is 16 residues. DNA for the CDR3: TGCGCCAGCAGCCAAGATCCGCAGGGGGATAACACTGAAGCTTTCTTT. Its translation is CASSQDPQGDNTEAFF.

This rearrangement joins TRBV19 to TRBJ2-5; TRBD1 agrees at 10 bases. This CDR3 has 15 residues. V dropped 4 bases and J dropped 2; count of bases not matched to a gene: 4. Germline assignment: CDR1 LNHDA and CDR2 SQIVND (reference sequence). Here the CDR3 DNA reads TGTGCCAGTAGTAAGACAGGGGGCCGGCAAGAGACCCAGTACTTC. Translating it yields CASSKTGGRQETQYF.

This clone was observed a handful of times. The chain combines TRBV13 with TRBJ2-7; no clear D. Germline assignment: CDR1 PRHDT and CDR2 FYEKMQ (reference sequence). There are 14 residues in the CDR3. The V end lost 3 bases, the J end lost 7 bases, and 16 bases lay between the germline ends. The CDR3 region has the DNA TGTGCCAGCAGCTTTCTTATGGGTTCGCGGGAGCAGTACTTC. Protein: CASSFLMGSREQYF.

The chain combines TRBV18 with TRBJ1-4; D is possibly TRBD1 (6 bases). CDR1 KGHSH and CDR2 LQKENI come from the germline V gene. V was cut by 1 base and J by 6 bases, with 15 bases left in between. The CDR3 is made up of 16 amino acids. CDR3 in DNA: TGTGCCAGCTCACCACTGGGGCAGGGGAATGATGAAAAACTGTTTTTT. Protein sequence: CASSPLGQGNDEKLFF.

The chain combines TRBV18 with TRBJ2-7, with 7 bases aligning to TRBD1. The CDR3 has 14 residues. CDR1 KGHSH and CDR2 LQKENI come from the germline V gene. The junction had 9 bases not matched to a gene; V was cut back by 7 bases and J by 3 bases. The CDR3 nucleotides are TGTGCCAGCTTCCTCCGACAGGGAAACTACGAGCAGTACTTC. Residues: CASFLRQGNYEQYF.

This chain joins TRBV9 and TRBJ1-6; D is perhaps TRBD1 (5 bases). The germline CDR1 and CDR2 sequences are SGDLS and YYNGEE. Deletions cut 6 bases from V and 9 bases from J, with 16 bases between. There are 14 residues in the CDR3. The CDR3 sequence: CASKGEGEGSPLHF. The CDR3 DNA is TGTGCCAGCAAAGGGGAAGGGGAGGGTTCACCCCTCCACTTT.

The J gene is TRBJ2-4, the V gene TRBV19; the D gene is possibly TRBD1 (6 bases). This CDR3 is 14 amino acids long. With 1 base removed from V and 5 bases from J, the gap between germline ends came to 9 bases. Looked up from germline, CDR1 is LNHDA and CDR2 is SQIVND (reference sequence). CDR3 sequence reads: CASSIAQGQNIQYF. DNA of the CDR3: TGTGCCAGTAGTATAGCCCAGGGGCAAAACATTCAGTACTTC.

The chain has TRBV6-2 or TRBV6-3 and TRBJ2-7, with 12 bases fitting TRBD2. Germline V gene lookup returns CDR1 MNHEY and CDR2 SVGEGT. The CDR3 covers 17 residues. The V and J ends lost 2 bases and 1 base, in that order; junction bases with no gene match: 6. The CDR3 region has the DNA TGTGCCAGCAGTTACCCTGGACTAGCGGGGTCTTCCTACGAGCAGTACTTC. It translates to CASSYPGLAGSSYEQYF.

V is TRBV2 and J is TRBJ2-3, with 10 positions matching TRBD1. This CDR3 contains 13 residues. The junction had 5 bases not matched to a gene; V was cut back by 8 bases and J by 6 bases. Germline V gene data show CDR1 as SNHLY and CDR2 as FYNNEI. The CDR3: CASRTGGLDTQYF. The CDR3, as DNA: TGTGCCAGCCGGACAGGGGGGCTGGATACGCAGTATTTT.

The chain combines TRBV7-9 with TRBJ2-1; 7 bases align to TRBD1. The CDR3 totals 17 residues. CDR1 is SEHNR and CDR2 is FQNEAQ in the germline V gene (reference sequence). After removal of 5 bases from V and 0 bases from J, the junction contained 10 bases not matched to a gene. Here the CDR3 DNA reads TGTGCCAGCAGCCGCCACTTGGGGACAGACTCCTACAATGAGCAGTTCTTC. It encodes CASSRHLGTDSYNEQFF.